This passage covers 31 T cell receptor beta chains from one sample sequenced in a study of monozygotic twins with inflammatory bowel disease. Reprocessing the 5' RACE reads, TCRdb reports a single entry for every CDR3 protein and omits DNA. This table lists hundreds of thousands of distinct CDR3 sequences. Specimen: blood. These receptors all come from a human donor with ulcerative colitis or Crohn's disease, or a healthy co-twin of an affected twin (not recorded which).

The chain links TRBV7-3 to TRBJ2-1; lacking DNA, the TRBD1 call made by TCRdb goes unchecked. The CDR3 loop spans 12 amino acids. Germline assignment: CDR1 SGHTA and CDR2 FQGTGA. CDR3 in amino acids: CASSSWPQRKFF.

The chain carries TRBV7-9 and TRBJ1-2. CDR3 length: 13 residues. CDR1 and CDR2 (germline): SEHNR, FQNEAQ (reference sequence). CDR3 loop: CASSLDSKYGYTF.

V usage is TRBV5-1 and J usage is TRBJ2-6. Germline V gene sequence: CDR1 SGHRS, CDR2 YFSETQ. CDR3 size: 14 residues. The CDR3 loop is CASSLLDGANVLTF.

The V and J genes are TRBV3-1 and TRBJ1-1; TCRdb reports TRBD1, a call that lacks DNA to check it against. In germline, CDR1 is LGHDT, CDR2 YNNKEL (reference sequence). The CDR3 has 16 amino acids. The chain's CDR3 is CASSQHAGTGITEAFF.

The chain couples TRBV21-1 to TRBJ2-2; TCRdb outputs TRBD2, but without DNA this stays unchecked. TRBV21-1 is shown as a pseudogene. CDR3 size: 17 residues. CDR3 region: CASSKVKGEGGTGELFF.

The CDR3 here is CASSLVALNTEAFF. The V call is TRBV12-3 or TRBV12-4, the J call TRBJ1-1. The CDR3 extends over 14 amino acids.

V gene TRBV5-5 combines with J gene TRBJ1-1. Germline V gives CDR1 SGHKS, CDR2 YYEKEE (reference sequence). CDR3 length: 13 residues. CDR3 amino acids: CASSGDENTEAFF.

The V gene is TRBV5-1, the J gene TRBJ1-6; TCRdb reports TRBD1, a call that lacks DNA to check it against. The CDR3 has 13 residues. The V gene's germline CDR1 is SGHRS and CDR2 YFSETQ. This chain's CDR3 is CASSLGQNSPLHF.

This chain links TRBV11-1 with TRBJ1-3; TCRdb proposes TRBD1, but this gene call is untestable without DNA. The V gene's germline CDR1 is SGHAT and CDR2 FQDESV (reference sequence). This CDR3 is 18 amino acids long. The CDR3 reads CASSPLKVGVENGNTIYF.

V gene TRBV19 combines with J gene TRBJ1-5; TCRdb's D call, TRBD1, is unchecked because there is no DNA. CDR1 LNHDA and CDR2 SQIVND come from the germline V gene (reference sequence). The CDR3 has 15 residues. This CDR3 is CASSARGLSNQPQHF.

The chain has TRBV11-3 and TRBJ2-3. In germline, CDR1 is SGHNT, CDR2 YENEEA. This CDR3 has 14 amino acids. The CDR3 reads CASSSATSTDTQYF. Full variable domain (missing parts from reference TRBV11-3 and TRBJ2-3): EAGVVQSPRYKIIEKKQPVAFWCNPISGHNTLYWYLQNLGQGPELLIRYENEEAVDDSQLPKDRFSAERLKGVDSTLKIQPAELGDSAVYLCASSSATSTDTQYFGPGTRLTVL.

The genes are TRBV7-9 and TRBJ2-7. In germline, CDR1 is SEHNR, CDR2 FQNEAQ (reference sequence). CDR3 length: 15 residues. The CDR3 loop reads CASSIIYPSSYEQYF.

The chain combines TRBV4-1 with TRBJ2-7; no DNA is available, so the TRBD2 call from TCRdb remains unchecked. The CDR3 has 16 residues. Germline CDR1 reads MGHRA; CDR2 reads YSYEKL. The CDR3: CASSQDHQRELYEQYF.

Here the CDR3 reads CASSSVLQGKAFF. The chain links TRBV7-9 to TRBJ1-1; TCRdb lists TRBD1, though no DNA is available to test this call. There are 13 residues in the CDR3. Germline values: CDR1 SEHNR, CDR2 FQNEAQ (reference sequence).

The chain employs TRBV4-3 and TRBJ2-6; with no DNA, the TCRdb D assignment of TRBD2 cannot be verified. CDR3 length: 20 amino acids. Germline CDR1 reads LGHNA; CDR2 reads YSLEER. Here the CDR3 reads CASSPSPNRFLLSGANVLTF.

The J gene is TRBJ2-7, the V gene TRBV7-2. The CDR3 extends over 14 amino acids. Per the germline V gene, CDR1 is SGHTA and CDR2 is FQGNSA. CDR3 protein: CASSLAVFDFEQYF.

The V gene is TRBV30, the J gene TRBJ2-7; TCRdb's assignment of TRBD1 cannot be checked, as there is no DNA. This CDR3 has 13 residues. Per the germline V gene, CDR1 is GTSNPN and CDR2 is SVGIG (reference sequence). CDR3 region: CAWTPTVPYEQYF. The complete variable domain, with remaining parts taken from reference TRBV30 and TRBJ2-7, reads SQTIHQWPATLVQPVGSPLSLECTVEGTSNPNLYWYRQAAGRGLQLLFYSVGIGQISSEVPQNLSASRPQDRQFILSSKKLLLSDSGFYLCAWTPTVPYEQYFGPGTRLTVT.

The CDR3 reads CASSLYQGAEGIQYF. J is TRBJ2-4 and V is TRBV7-9; the TCRdb D gene call, TRBD1, has no DNA to confirm it. This CDR3 comprises 15 residues. The V gene's germline CDR1 is SEHNR and CDR2 FQNEAQ (reference sequence).

The chain has TRBV20-1 and TRBJ2-3; TCRdb designates TRBD1, a call that cannot be tested without DNA. Germline V lookup: CDR1 DFQATT, CDR2 SNEGSKA (reference sequence). This CDR3 has 14 amino acids. The chain's CDR3 is CSARAPYLTDTQYF.

This sequence joins TRBV20-1 and TRBJ1-5; the D call of TRBD1 rests on TCRdb alone, since no DNA is present to check it. Germline loops: CDR1 DFQATT, CDR2 SNEGSKA (reference sequence). The length of the CDR3 is 14 residues. CDR3 loop: CSAADRFSNQPQHF.

The V gene is TRBV18, the J gene TRBJ1-4; no DNA is available, so the TRBD1 call from TCRdb remains unchecked. The CDR3 length is 17 residues. Germline V gene sequence: CDR1 KGHSH, CDR2 LQKENI. The CDR3 sequence: CASSPLRTGSSSEKLFF.

The chain recombines TRBV12-3 or TRBV12-4 with TRBJ2-2; as DNA is missing, the TRBD1 call by TCRdb cannot be tested. The CDR3 contains 16 residues. This CDR3 reads CASSKLGTKNTGELFF.

The rearrangement links TRBV19 to TRBJ1-5. Germline CDR1 reads LNHDA; CDR2 reads SQIVND (reference sequence). The CDR3 is 15 amino acids. The CDR3 reads CASSIGLITNQPQHF.

The chain joins TRBV4-3 to TRBJ2-5; TCRdb's D call, TRBD2, is unchecked because there is no DNA. Germline CDR1 is LGHNA and CDR2 is YSLEER. The CDR3 is made up of 15 amino acids. The CDR3 loop is CASSQDMRAQETQYF.

The CDR3 spells CASIRGVGMNTEAFF. The chain joins TRBV6-1 to TRBJ1-1; TCRdb's assignment of TRBD1 cannot be checked, as there is no DNA. Germline values: CDR1 MNHNS, CDR2 SASEGT. CDR3 length: 15 amino acids.

This rearrangement joins TRBV5-1 to TRBJ2-1; TCRdb's D call of TRBD1 is untestable without DNA. CDR1 SGHRS and CDR2 YFSETQ come from the germline V gene. The CDR3 length is 17 residues. CDR3: CASSGLGGGPSYNEQFF.

Here the CDR3 reads CASGYGKNIQYF. This chain uses TRBV12-5 with TRBJ2-4. The CDR3 runs to 12 residues. Germline loops: CDR1 LGHNT, CDR2 FRNRAP.

This rearrangement joins TRBV11-2 to TRBJ2-2; the D gene TCRdb calls, TRBD2, cannot be checked with no DNA. Germline CDR1 and CDR2: SGHAT and FQNNGV. The CDR3 totals 18 residues. CDR3 region: CASSLGLGGRGNTGELFF.

The chain carries TRBV7-6 and TRBJ2-3; TCRdb designates TRBD2, a call that cannot be tested without DNA. Germline V gene data show CDR1 as SGHVS and CDR2 as FNYEAQ. This CDR3 spans 16 amino acids. The CDR3 loop reads CASSLTSGRPGDTQYF.

The chain combines TRBV3-1 with TRBJ2-5. CDR1 and CDR2 (germline): LGHDT, YNNKEL (reference sequence). The CDR3 sequence is 14 residues long. The CDR3 here is CASSQTGDQETQYF.

V and J are TRBV4-2 and TRBJ2-7. Germline V gives CDR1 LGHNA, CDR2 YNFKEQ. The CDR3 length is 14 residues. CDR3 protein: CASSQMGSWDEQYF.